This note documents a single T cell receptor (beta chain) sequence. This clonotype was detected many times. The clone's antigen remains unknown. Base-call qualities are not available, and no considerably larger clone is one nucleotide away. Bone marrow was sampled from every patient at the time of active disease. Isolation of bone marrow mononuclear cells was performed by Ficoll-Hypaque density gradient centrifugation. To remove myeloma plasma cells, the cells were labeled with CD138 magnetic microbeads on a MACS separator, and CD138-negative cells were then collected by negative selection. Flow cytometry on an Attune NxT with CD138 antibodies was used to check the purity of the isolated cells. TRIzol reagent was used to extract total RNA, which was then quantified with a NanoDrop spectrophotometer. Paired RNA-seq and IR-seq were performed on each patient's CD138-negative bone marrow sample. This specimen belongs to a study of read filtering for tumor transcriptome and immune sequencing (dated by TCRdb to 2019 to 2021). Regarding the complete study: The cohort had fewer than 20 male and 14 female patients with a mean age of roughly 64 years, ranging from about 45 to 85. By revised international staging, 8 or 9 patients were R-ISS I, under 20 were R-ISS II and roughly seven were R-ISS III. After DNase treatment, whole-transcriptome libraries were prepared using the TruSeq RNA Access Library Prep Kit. TCR-region mapped reads per sample ranged from about 3.5 to 10.27 million with IR-seq versus only about 80 to 1,300 with RNA-seq. The study compared TCR repertoires from targeted immune repertoire sequencing and bulk whole-transcriptome sequencing run on the same bone marrow samples. As a main aim, a read-filtering strategy for immune repertoire data was addressed, with the specific question being whether clonotypes supported by a single read should be removed.

Beyond this particular receptor, the publication reports: Removing single-read clonotypes increased the correlation between IR-seq and RNA-seq shared clonotype proportions. Single-read clonotypes made up 80% to 85% of clonotypes but 3.5% to 4.5% of total reads in IR-seq, and over 60% of clonotypes and roughly 48% of reads in RNA-seq. The sorted CD138-negative fraction was composed of a mixed bone marrow immune population rather than of purified T cells. Clonotypes were captured by IR-seq at much higher depth and more reliably than by RNA-seq, and smaller IR-seq throughput was sufficient for identification of most shared clonotypes.

V loses 3 bases, J loses 5 bases, and the germline ends lie 11 bases apart. CDR1 and CDR2, looked up from the germline V gene (reference sequence), are SEHNR and FQNEAQ. The CDR3 runs 14 residues from the cysteine to the phenylalanine. The read is trimmed to its CDR3 DNA, 42 bases read in frame from base 1. Starting from roughly 410 ng RNA, TCR libraries were constructed with the Immunoverse kit using molecular barcoded adaptors that cover the alpha/delta and beta/gamma chains. TCR library preparation used the same RNA that was used for transcriptome sequencing. TCR libraries were sequenced on an Illumina HiSeq 4000 with 2 x 150 cycles. Regarding the original processing steps: MiXCR aligned TCR reads to human V, D, J and C references and assembled the aligned reads into CDR3 clonotypes, with quality filtering and error correction included. The tcR package in R was used for analysis of clonotype counts and gene usage diversity. For inspection of raw mapping reads, RNA-seq reads were mapped by STAR aligner version 2.5.3a onto GRCh37 of the human genome. IR-seq fastq files were randomly downsampled with Seqtk 1.3 to test the effect of sequencing depth on detected clonotypes. TCRdb reanalyzed the raw reads on its own, using fastp at Q25 for trimming and MiXCR for clone calling, and kept in-frame beta chains. Each CDR3 protein appears once, grouped with its most common genes and DNA. TCRdb's processing, not the authors' own work, is the source of the V and J calls. The sample contains roughly 130,000 distinct CDR3 sequences, roughly 13% of them found a single time. The ten most abundant clones make up approximately 11% of the sample.

The rearranged segments are TRBV7-9 and TRBJ2-1, and the D gene may be TRBD2, 6 bases matching. Sequencing used a population of CD138-negative cells sorted from bone marrow. This specimen's cell subset or site label, interpreted: bone marrow mononuclear cells depleted of CD138+ plasma/myeloma cells by negative magnetic selection. The TCR was taken from a donor at least 40 years old with multiple myeloma. The DNA is as follows: TGTGCCAGCAGCTTGGGGGGACCGAACAATGAGCAGTTCTTC. This encodes CASSLGGPNNEQFF. The variable domain in full, with residues beyond the CDR3 obtained from the reference TRBV7-9 and TRBJ2-1 genes, is DTGVSQNPRHKITKRGQNVTFRCDPISEHNRLYWYRQTLGQGPEFLTYFQNEAQLEKSRLLSDRFSAERPKGSFSTLEIQRTEQGDSAMYLCASSLGGPNNEQFFGPGTRLTVL.